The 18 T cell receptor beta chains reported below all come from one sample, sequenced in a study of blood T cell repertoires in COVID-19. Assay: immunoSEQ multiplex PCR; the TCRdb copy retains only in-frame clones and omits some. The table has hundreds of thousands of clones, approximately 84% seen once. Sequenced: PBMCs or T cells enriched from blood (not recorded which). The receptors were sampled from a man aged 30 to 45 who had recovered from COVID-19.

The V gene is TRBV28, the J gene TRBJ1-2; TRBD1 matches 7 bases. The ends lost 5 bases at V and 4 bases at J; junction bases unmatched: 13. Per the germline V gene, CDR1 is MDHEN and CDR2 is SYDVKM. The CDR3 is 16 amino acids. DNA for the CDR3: TGTGCCAGCAGTCGAATCAGGGGGTTATTTTTCTATGGCTACACCTTC. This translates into CASSRIRGLFFYGYTF.

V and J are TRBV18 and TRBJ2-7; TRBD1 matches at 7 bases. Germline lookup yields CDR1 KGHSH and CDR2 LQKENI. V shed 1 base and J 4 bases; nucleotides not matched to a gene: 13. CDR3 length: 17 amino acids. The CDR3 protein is CASSPQFGTAPGYEQYF. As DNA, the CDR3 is TGTGCCAGCTCACCACAGTTCGGGACAGCTCCCGGGTACGAGCAGTACTTC.

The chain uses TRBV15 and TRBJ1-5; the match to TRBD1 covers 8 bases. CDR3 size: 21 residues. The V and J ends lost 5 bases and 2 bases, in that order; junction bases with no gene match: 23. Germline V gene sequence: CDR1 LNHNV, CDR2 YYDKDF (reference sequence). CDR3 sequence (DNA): TGTGCCACCAGCCTCCGTCGGGGGGACAGGTGGGGTTTGGCGGGCAATCAGCCCCAGCATTTT. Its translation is CATSLRRGDRWGLAGNQPQHF.

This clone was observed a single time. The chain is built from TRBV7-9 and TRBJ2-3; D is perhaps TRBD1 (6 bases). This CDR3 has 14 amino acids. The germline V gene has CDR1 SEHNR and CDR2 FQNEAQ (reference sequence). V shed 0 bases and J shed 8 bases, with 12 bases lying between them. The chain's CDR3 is CASSLAGATGTQYF. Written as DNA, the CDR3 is TGTGCCAGCAGCTTAGCGGGGGCCACGGGTACGCAGTATTTT.

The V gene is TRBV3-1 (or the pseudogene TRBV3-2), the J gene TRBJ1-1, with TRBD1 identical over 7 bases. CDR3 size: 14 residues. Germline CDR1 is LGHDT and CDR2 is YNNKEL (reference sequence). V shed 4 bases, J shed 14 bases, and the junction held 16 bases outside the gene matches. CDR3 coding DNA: TGTGCCAGCAGCCTAGAATGGGGACAGCTAAGACCCTTCTTT. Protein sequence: CASSLEWGQLRPFF.

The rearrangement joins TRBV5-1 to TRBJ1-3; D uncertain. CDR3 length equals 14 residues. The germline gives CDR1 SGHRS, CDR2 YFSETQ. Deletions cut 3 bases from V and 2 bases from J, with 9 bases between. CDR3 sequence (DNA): TGCGCCAGCAGCTGGAACGGGGCTGGAAACACCATATATTTT. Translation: CASSWNGAGNTIYF. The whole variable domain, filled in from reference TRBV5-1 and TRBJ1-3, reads KAGVTQTPRYLIKTRGQQVTLSCSPISGHRSVSWYQQTPGQGLQFLFEYFSETQRNKGNFPGRFSGRQFSNSRSEMNVSTLELGDSALYLCASSWNGAGNTIYFGEGSWLTVV.

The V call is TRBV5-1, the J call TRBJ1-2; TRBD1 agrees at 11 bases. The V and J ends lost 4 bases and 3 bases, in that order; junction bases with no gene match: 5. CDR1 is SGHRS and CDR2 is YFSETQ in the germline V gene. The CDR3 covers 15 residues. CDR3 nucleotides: TGCGCCAGCAGCCCCGGGACAGGGGGTTACTATGGCTACACCTTC. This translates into CASSPGTGGYYGYTF.

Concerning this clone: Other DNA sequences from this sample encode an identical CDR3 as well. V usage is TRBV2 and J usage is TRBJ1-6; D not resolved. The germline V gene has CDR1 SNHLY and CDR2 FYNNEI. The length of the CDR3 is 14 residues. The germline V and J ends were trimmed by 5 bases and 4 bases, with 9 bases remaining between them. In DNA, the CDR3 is TGTGCCAGCAGTTACAGACCGTATAATTCACCCCTCCACTTT. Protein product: CASSYRPYNSPLHF.

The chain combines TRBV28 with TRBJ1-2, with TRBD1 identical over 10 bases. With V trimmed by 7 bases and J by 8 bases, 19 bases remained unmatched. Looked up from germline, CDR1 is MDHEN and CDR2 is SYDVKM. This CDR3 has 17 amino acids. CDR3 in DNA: TGTGCCAGCACCCCTGGGGCCGTATGGGACAGGGGATGGGGCTACACCTTC. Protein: CASTPGAVWDRGWGYTF.

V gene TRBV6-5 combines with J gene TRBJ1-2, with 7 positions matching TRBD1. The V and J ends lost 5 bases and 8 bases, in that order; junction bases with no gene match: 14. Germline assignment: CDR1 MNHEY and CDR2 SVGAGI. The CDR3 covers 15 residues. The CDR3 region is CASSPRPGRQGGYTF. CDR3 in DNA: TGTGCCAGCAGTCCCCGCCCGGGGAGACAGGGAGGCTACACCTTC.

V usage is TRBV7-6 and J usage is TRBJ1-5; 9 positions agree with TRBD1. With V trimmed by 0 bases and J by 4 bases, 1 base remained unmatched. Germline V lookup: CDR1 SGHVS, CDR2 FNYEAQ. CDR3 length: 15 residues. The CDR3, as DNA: TGTGCCAGCAGCTTAGCAGGACAGGGGAATCAGCCCCAGCATTTT. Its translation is CASSLAGQGNQPQHF.

The CDR3 loop is CASSLRESGSNYEQYF. CDR3 in DNA: TGTGCCAGCAGCTTAAGAGAGAGCGGGAGCAACTACGAGCAGTACTTC. The chain carries TRBV7-9 and TRBJ2-7, with TRBD2 identical over 8 bases. The J segment lost 3 bases and the V segment lost 2 bases, leaving 9 bases of the junction unmatched. The CDR3 is 16 amino acids. Germline lookup yields CDR1 SEHNR and CDR2 FQNEAQ (reference sequence).

The CDR3 coding sequence is TGTGCCAGCAGCGCAGAGCCGGGACAGTTAAACACTGAAGCTTTCTTT. It specifies CASSAEPGQLNTEAFF. The chain carries TRBV9 and TRBJ1-1; TRBD1 agrees at 7 bases. The CDR3 spans 16 residues. Germline V gene lookup returns CDR1 SGDLS and CDR2 YYNGEE. V dropped 3 bases and J dropped 2; count of bases not matched to a gene: 10.

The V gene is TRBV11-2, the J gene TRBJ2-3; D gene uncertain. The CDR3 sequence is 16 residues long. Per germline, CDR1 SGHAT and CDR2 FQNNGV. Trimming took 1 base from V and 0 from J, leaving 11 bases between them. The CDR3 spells CASSLGTATSTDTQYF. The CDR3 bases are TGTGCCAGCAGCTTAGGCACAGCTACTAGCACAGATACGCAGTATTTT.

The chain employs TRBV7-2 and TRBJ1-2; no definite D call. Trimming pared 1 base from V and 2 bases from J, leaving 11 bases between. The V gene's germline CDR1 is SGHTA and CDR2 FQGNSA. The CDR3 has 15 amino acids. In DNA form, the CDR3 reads TGTGCCAGCAGCTTAGATCTCACACCGAACTATGGCTACACCTTC. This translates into CASSLDLTPNYGYTF.

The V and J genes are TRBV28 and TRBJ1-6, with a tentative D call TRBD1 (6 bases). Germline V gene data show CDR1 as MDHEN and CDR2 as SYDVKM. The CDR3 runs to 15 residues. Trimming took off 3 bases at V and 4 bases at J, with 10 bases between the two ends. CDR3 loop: CASSFGQLYNSPLHF. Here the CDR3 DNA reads TGTGCCAGCAGTTTTGGACAGCTTTATAATTCACCCCTCCACTTT. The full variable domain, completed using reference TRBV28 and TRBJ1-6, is DVKVTQSSRYLVKRTGEKVFLECVQDMDHENMFWYRQDPGLGLRLIYFSYDVKMKEKGDIPEGYSVSREKKERFSLILESASTNQTSMYLCASSFGQLYNSPLHFGNGTRLTVT.

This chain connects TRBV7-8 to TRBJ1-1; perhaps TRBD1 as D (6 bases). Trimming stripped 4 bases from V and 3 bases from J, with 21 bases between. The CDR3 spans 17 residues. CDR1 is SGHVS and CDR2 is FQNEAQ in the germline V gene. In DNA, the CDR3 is TGTGCCAGCAGCTCCAACCGTTACAGGGCCAGGGACACTGAAGCTTTCTTT. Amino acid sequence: CASSSNRYRARDTEAFF. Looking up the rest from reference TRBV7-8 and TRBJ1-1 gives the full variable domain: GAGVSQSPRYKVAKRGQDVALRCDPISGHVSLFWYQQALGQGPEFLTYFQNEAQLDKSGLPSDRFFAERPEGSVSTLKIQRTQQEDSAVYLCASSSNRYRARDTEAFFGQGTRLTVV.

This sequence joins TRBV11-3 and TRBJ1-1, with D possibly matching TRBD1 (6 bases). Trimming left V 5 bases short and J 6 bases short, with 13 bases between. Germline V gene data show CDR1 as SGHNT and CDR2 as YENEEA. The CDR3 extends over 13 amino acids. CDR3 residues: CASSRDRSPEAFF. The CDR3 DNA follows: TGTGCCAGCAGCCGAGACAGGTCTCCTGAAGCTTTCTTT.